The 30 T cell receptor beta chains reported below all come from one sample, sequenced in a study of blood T cell repertoires in COVID-19 (dated by TCRdb to 2020 to 2021). The library relied on the immunoSEQ multiplex PCR assay. TCRdb's version of the immuneACCESS table is confined to in-frame rearrangements and falls short of the full clone set. An unresolved V gene accounts for under half of the shortfall where checked; the remainder is of unknown origin. The sample records about 59,000 clones, 75% to 95% of which are singletons. The ten largest clones capture about 9% of the sample. The specimen was peripheral blood. The receptors were sampled from a human donor in a cohort sampled during active COVID-19.

The chain joins TRBV3-1 (or the pseudogene TRBV3-2) to TRBJ1-3, with D perhaps TRBD1 (5 bases). The CDR3 extends over 16 amino acids. Per the germline V gene, CDR1 is LGHDT and CDR2 is YNNKEL (reference sequence). Trimming removed 3 bases at V and 0 bases at J, with 12 bases between. The CDR3 sequence: CASSHRAQLSGNTIYF. Written as DNA, the CDR3 is TGTGCCAGCAGCCACAGGGCACAGCTCTCTGGAAACACCATATATTTT.

The chain recombines TRBV7-3 with TRBJ2-3; TRBD2 matches 7 bases. The CDR3 runs 16 residues. The V gene end was trimmed by 2 bases and the J gene end by 3 bases; junction bases not matched to a gene: 8. The germline CDR1 and CDR2 sequences are SGHTA and FQGTGA. CDR3 in amino acids: CASSLYGGSGTDTQYF. CDR3 bases: TGTGCCAGCAGCTTATACGGCGGGAGTGGGACAGATACGCAGTATTTT.

Of note for this clone: Other DNA sequences of this sample code for an identical CDR3. V usage is TRBV5-1 and J usage is TRBJ1-1, with D possibly matching TRBD1 (5 bases). V lost 0 bases and J 5 bases, leaving 11 bases between the germline ends. Looked up from germline, CDR1 is SGHRS and CDR2 is YFSETQ. CDR3 length equals 14 residues. CDR3 sequence reads: CASSLVGGETEAFF. CDR3 coding DNA: TGCGCCAGCAGCTTGGTCGGGGGAGAGACTGAAGCTTTCTTT.

For this clone: Other DNA variants within this sample encode the same CDR3. The DNA of the CDR3 is TGTGCCAGCAGCCAAGTTGGAGCACGGGAAAAACTGTTTTTT. This gives the protein CASSQVGAREKLFF. J is TRBJ1-4 and V is TRBV3-1 (or the pseudogene TRBV3-2); D is unclear. The CDR3 contains 14 residues. Germline V lookup: CDR1 LGHDT, CDR2 YNNKEL (reference sequence). V lost 1 base to trimming and J lost 8 bases, with 11 bases between them.

The chain uses TRBV6-5 and TRBJ1-2; D not resolved. The CDR3 totals 13 residues. V was pared by 6 bases and J by 8 bases, with 16 bases between. The germline V gene encodes CDR1 MNHEY and CDR2 SVGAGI. The CDR3 region is CASRPDTARGYTF. In nucleotides, the CDR3 is TGTGCCAGCAGACCCGACACGGCCAGAGGCTACACCTTC.

This clone turned up a few times. The chain links TRBV3-1 (or the pseudogene TRBV3-2) to TRBJ2-1; 7 positions agree with TRBD2. The J segment lost 5 bases and the V segment lost 4 bases, leaving 20 bases of the junction unmatched. Germline V gene lookup returns CDR1 LGHDT and CDR2 YNNKEL (reference sequence). This CDR3 has 19 residues. CDR3 region: CASSPIHPSGLADDNEQFF. DNA for the CDR3: TGTGCCAGCAGCCCTATTCACCCGTCCGGGCTAGCGGACGACAATGAGCAGTTCTTC.

J is TRBJ2-3 and V is TRBV27; the match to TRBD1 covers 9 bases. Germline CDR1 and CDR2: MNHEY and SMNVEV (reference sequence). Trimming at V came to 0 bases and at J to 4 bases, leaving 8 bases not matched to a gene. CDR3 length: 17 amino acids. CDR3 coding DNA: TGTGCCAGCAGTTTATCGCCCGGGACAGGGCATGCAGATACGCAGTATTTT. This sequence encodes CASSLSPGTGHADTQYF.

The rearrangement links TRBV25-1 to TRBJ2-2; 8 nucleotides align to TRBD1. The length of the CDR3 is 13 residues. In germline, CDR1 is MGHDK, CDR2 SYGVNS. The V gene end was trimmed by 6 bases and the J gene end by 4 bases; junction bases not matched to a gene: 1. This CDR3 is CASRDRVTGELFF. The CDR3 region has the DNA TGTGCCAGCAGGGACAGGGTCACCGGGGAGCTGTTTTTT. The full variable domain, its missing parts supplied by reference TRBV25-1 and TRBJ2-2, is EADIYQTPRYLVIGTGKKITLECSQTMGHDKMYWYQQDPGMELHLIHYSYGVNSTEKGDLSSESTVSRIRTEHFPLTLESARPSHTSQYLCASRDRVTGELFFGEGSRLTVL.

The table lists this clone with a few counts. This chain uses TRBV7-9 with TRBJ1-5; perhaps TRBD1 as D (5 bases). The V end was cut by 2 bases, the J end by 7 bases, with 12 bases between. Germline values: CDR1 SEHNR, CDR2 FQNEAQ (reference sequence). This CDR3 is built from 14 residues. CDR3 nucleotides: TGTGCCAGCAGCTTACAGGAGGGGTGGCAGCCCCAGCATTTT. It is translated as CASSLQEGWQPQHF. Looking up the rest from reference TRBV7-9 and TRBJ1-5 gives the full variable domain: DTGVSQNPRHKITKRGQNVTFRCDPISEHNRLYWYRQTLGQGPEFLTYFQNEAQLEKSRLLSDRFSAERPKGSFSTLEIQRTEQGDSAMYLCASSLQEGWQPQHFGDGTRLSIL.

This chain links TRBV15 with TRBJ2-1; 9 positions agree with TRBD1. The V and J ends lost 6 bases and 7 bases, in that order; junction bases with no gene match: 10. The CDR3 is made up of 15 amino acids. CDR1 and CDR2 from the germline V gene are LNHNV and YYDKDF (reference sequence). Here the CDR3 DNA reads TGTGCCACCAGACTCGGGACAGGGCTTCGGAATGAGCAGTTCTTC. Protein product: CATRLGTGLRNEQFF.

The J gene is TRBJ2-7, the V gene TRBV27; TRBD1 agrees at 8 bases. Germline CDR1 is MNHEY and CDR2 is SMNVEV (reference sequence). With 2 bases clipped from V and 5 bases from J, the junction kept 8 bases outside the gene matches. This CDR3 is 15 amino acids long. The CDR3 loop is CASSLPGQAPNEQYF. The CDR3 bases are TGTGCCAGCAGTTTACCGGGACAGGCTCCCAACGAGCAGTACTTC.

The CDR3 bases are TGTGCCAGCAGACGGTCCTACCAAGAGACCCAGTACTTC. Protein product: CASRRSYQETQYF. The genes are TRBV12-3 or TRBV12-4 and TRBJ2-5; D not certain. The CDR3 totals 13 residues. The V gene lost 6 bases and the J gene lost 0 bases, with 8 bases spanning the gap.

The chain joins TRBV27 to TRBJ1-2, with a possible D match to TRBD1 (5 bases). In germline, CDR1 is MNHEY, CDR2 SMNVEV (reference sequence). V lost 4 bases, J lost 8 bases, and 14 bases lay in between. The length of the CDR3 is 13 residues. The CDR3 sequence: CASSSIQGNGYTF. CDR3 bases: TGTGCCAGCAGTTCGATCCAGGGTAACGGCTACACCTTC.

The chain employs TRBV19 and TRBJ1-2; 7 bases fit TRBD1. V gave up 4 bases and J gave up 0 bases; unmatched junction bases: 5. The CDR3 totals 15 residues. Looked up from germline, CDR1 is LNHDA and CDR2 is SQIVND (reference sequence). In nucleotides, the CDR3 is TGTGCCAGTAGTAGACCGGGACAGCCTAACTATGGCTACACCTTC. Its translation: CASSRPGQPNYGYTF.

This chain uses TRBV7-2 with TRBJ2-4; 9 nucleotides align to TRBD1. CDR3 length: 15 amino acids. Germline CDR1 is SGHTA and CDR2 is FQGNSA. With 2 bases clipped from V and 15 bases from J, the junction kept 14 bases outside the gene matches. In nucleotides, the CDR3 is TGTGCCAGCAGCTTATCGGCCCAAACCGGGACAGGGCTGTACTTC. Its translation: CASSLSAQTGTGLYF.

The rearrangement links TRBV29-1 to TRBJ1-5; D may be TRBD1 (5 bases). In germline, CDR1 is SQVTM, CDR2 ANQGSEA. Trimming shortened V by 6 bases and J by 0 bases, and 18 bases separated the two germline ends. This CDR3 spans 16 amino acids. Written as DNA, the CDR3 is TGCAGCGTCCCTGGGTTGCAGGGCCTTAGCAATCAGCCCCAGCATTTT. Translating gives CSVPGLQGLSNQPQHF.

This clone was seen a single time. The V and J genes are TRBV5-1 and TRBJ2-2, with D maybe TRBD2 (7 bases). Germline CDR1 is SGHRS and CDR2 is YFSETQ. V dropped 7 bases and J dropped 4 bases, with 17 bases sitting between them. The length of the CDR3 is 15 residues. The CDR3 is CASSKGGPGTGELFF. The CDR3 DNA reads TGCGCCAGCTCTAAGGGGGGGCCCGGCACCGGGGAGCTGTTTTTT.

The V gene is TRBV7-6, the J gene TRBJ1-2; 7 nucleotides match TRBD1. Germline CDR1 is SGHVS and CDR2 is FNYEAQ. The CDR3 spans 14 residues. J was trimmed by 13 bases and V by 7 bases; bases with no gene match: 18. The CDR3 loop reads CASTARGWFGPPTF. CDR3 nucleotides: TGTGCCAGCACCGCCAGGGGGTGGTTCGGGCCCCCCACCTTC.

The genes are TRBV27 and TRBJ2-7; no clear D. V was cut by 6 bases and J by 4 bases, with 19 bases left in between. CDR3 length: 15 amino acids. Germline V CDR1 and CDR2: MNHEY, SMNVEV (reference sequence). The CDR3 sequence: CASSVSPVAIYEQYF. CDR3 DNA: TGTGCCAGCAGCGTCTCCCCAGTAGCTATATACGAGCAGTACTTC.

DNA for the CDR3: TGTGCCAGCAGTTTTGTAGCGGGAGGGTACAATGAGCAGTTCTTC. This encodes CASSFVAGGYNEQFF. This chain links TRBV28 with TRBJ2-1; TRBD2 aligns across 11 bases. Trimming removed 3 bases from V and 4 bases from J; junction bases left unmatched: 2. This CDR3 contains 15 residues. CDR1 is MDHEN and CDR2 is SYDVKM in the germline V gene.

The chain joins TRBV19 to TRBJ2-6; the match to TRBD1 covers 10 bases. The CDR3 has 18 residues. The V segment lost 8 bases and the J segment 4 bases; nucleotides outside the gene matches: 14. Per germline, CDR1 LNHDA and CDR2 SQIVND (reference sequence). CDR3 DNA sequence: TGTGCCAGTCGAAAAGTTAGGGACAGGGGACGGGGGGCCAACGTCCTGACTTTC. This gives the protein CASRKVRDRGRGANVLTF.

The gene calls are TRBV19 and TRBJ2-7, with D perhaps TRBD2 (6 bases). Germline CDR1 is LNHDA and CDR2 is SQIVND (reference sequence). Trimming pared 3 bases from V and 3 bases from J, leaving 15 bases between. The CDR3 consists of 15 residues. The CDR3 nucleotides are TGTGCCAGTAGTATCGGCGCGGGGTTAGGCTACGAGCAGTACTTC. It translates to CASSIGAGLGYEQYF.

A single count supports this clone. The chain links TRBV30 to TRBJ1-1; D is unclear. Germline V gene lookup returns CDR1 GTSNPN and CDR2 SVGIG (reference sequence). The V gene lost 6 bases and the J gene lost 2 bases, with 16 bases spanning the gap. This CDR3 region has 14 residues. CDR3 in amino acids: CACPVAGSNTEAFF. For the CDR3, the DNA is TGTGCCTGCCCCGTCGCGGGGTCCAACACTGAAGCTTTCTTT.

This clone appeared once. The V call is TRBV6-5, the J call TRBJ2-7, with D hard to call. The CDR3 has 12 amino acids. CDR1 and CDR2 from the germline V gene are MNHEY and SVGAGI. DNA for the CDR3: TGTGCGGCCCTCCGAGGAGTCGGGGAGCAGTACTTC. Translated, it gives CAALRGVGEQYF.

The rearrangement joins TRBV14 to TRBJ2-2; D is perhaps TRBD1 (6 bases). V lost 6 bases to trimming and J lost 6 bases, with 14 bases between them. Germline assignment: CDR1 SGHDN and CDR2 FVKESK. The CDR3 totals 14 residues. This CDR3 is CASSAQGLAGELFF. CDR3 in DNA: TGTGCCAGCAGTGCGCAGGGGTTGGCCGGGGAGCTGTTTTTT.

The chain's CDR3 is CASSLSGGRWETQYF. For the CDR3, the DNA is TGTGCCAGCAGTCTTAGCGGGGGTAGGTGGGAGACCCAGTACTTC. The J gene is TRBJ2-5, the V gene TRBV6-5; 9 bases line up with TRBD2. Trimming took 5 bases from V and 5 from J; bases not matched to a gene: 9. Germline V lookup: CDR1 MNHEY, CDR2 SVGAGI. The CDR3 sequence is 15 residues long.

This clone was found once. The chain has TRBV2 and TRBJ2-5; possibly TRBD1 for D (6 bases). Germline V gene data show CDR1 as SNHLY and CDR2 as FYNNEI. The CDR3 is 15 residues long. V lost 2 bases to trimming and J lost 5 bases, with 15 bases between them. Here the CDR3 reads CASSESLGGGETQYF. The CDR3 coding sequence is TGTGCCAGCAGTGAATCCCTAGGGGGTGGGGAGACCCAGTACTTC.

The rearrangement joins TRBV7-2 to TRBJ1-1, with D possibly TRBD1 on 6 matching bases. The V gene lost 6 bases and the J gene lost 10 bases, with 12 bases spanning the gap. The germline CDR1 and CDR2 sequences are SGHTA and FQGNSA. There are 11 residues in the CDR3. The CDR3, as DNA: TGTGCCAGCAGATCACAGGGTGGAGCTTTCTTT. Residues: CASRSQGGAFF.

The chain links TRBV5-1 to TRBJ1-2, with 10 bases identical to TRBD1. The CDR3 consists of 17 residues. Germline values: CDR1 SGHRS, CDR2 YFSETQ. Trimming at V came to 2 bases and at J to 2 bases, leaving 9 bases not matched to a gene. CDR3 in DNA: TGCGCCAGCAGCTTAAGCCCCACGGGACAGGGGAACTATGGCTACACCTTC. It specifies CASSLSPTGQGNYGYTF.

The chain is built from TRBV10-1 and TRBJ2-1, with 9 bases fitting TRBD2. The CDR3 covers 16 residues. Germline assignment: CDR1 WNHNN and CDR2 SYGVQD (reference sequence). V trimming: 6 bases; J trimming: 2 bases; junction bases outside the gene matches: 8. The CDR3 DNA reads TGCGCCAGCAGGACGGGCGGGGGGGCCACCTACAATGAGCAGTTCTTC. Translating gives CASRTGGGATYNEQFF.